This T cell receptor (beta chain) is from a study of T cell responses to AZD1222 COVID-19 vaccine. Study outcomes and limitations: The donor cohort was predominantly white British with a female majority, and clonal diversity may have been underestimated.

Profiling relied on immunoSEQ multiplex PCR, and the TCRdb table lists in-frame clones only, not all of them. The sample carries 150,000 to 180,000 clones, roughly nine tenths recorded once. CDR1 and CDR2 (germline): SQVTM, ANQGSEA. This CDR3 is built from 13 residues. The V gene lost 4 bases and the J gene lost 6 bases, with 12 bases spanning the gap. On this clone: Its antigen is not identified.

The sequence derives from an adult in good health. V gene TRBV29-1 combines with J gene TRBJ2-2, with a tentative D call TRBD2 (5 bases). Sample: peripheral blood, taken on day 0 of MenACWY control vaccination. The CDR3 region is CSVATRTPGELFF. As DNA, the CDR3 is TGCAGCGTTGCCACTAGAACTCCCGGGGAGCTGTTTTTT.